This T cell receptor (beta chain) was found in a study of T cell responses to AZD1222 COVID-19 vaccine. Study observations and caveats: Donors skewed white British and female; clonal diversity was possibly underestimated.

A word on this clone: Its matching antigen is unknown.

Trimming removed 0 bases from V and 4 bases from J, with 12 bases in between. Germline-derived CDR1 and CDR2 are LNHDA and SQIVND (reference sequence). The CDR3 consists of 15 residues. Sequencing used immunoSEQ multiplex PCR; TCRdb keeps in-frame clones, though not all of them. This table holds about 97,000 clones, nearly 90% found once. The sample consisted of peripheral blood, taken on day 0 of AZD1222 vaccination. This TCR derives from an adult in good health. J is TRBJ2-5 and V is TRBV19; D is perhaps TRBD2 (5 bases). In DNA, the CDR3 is TGTGCCAGTAGTATAGAACTGGGGAGTGGAGAGACCCAGTACTTC. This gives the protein CASSIELGSGETQYF.